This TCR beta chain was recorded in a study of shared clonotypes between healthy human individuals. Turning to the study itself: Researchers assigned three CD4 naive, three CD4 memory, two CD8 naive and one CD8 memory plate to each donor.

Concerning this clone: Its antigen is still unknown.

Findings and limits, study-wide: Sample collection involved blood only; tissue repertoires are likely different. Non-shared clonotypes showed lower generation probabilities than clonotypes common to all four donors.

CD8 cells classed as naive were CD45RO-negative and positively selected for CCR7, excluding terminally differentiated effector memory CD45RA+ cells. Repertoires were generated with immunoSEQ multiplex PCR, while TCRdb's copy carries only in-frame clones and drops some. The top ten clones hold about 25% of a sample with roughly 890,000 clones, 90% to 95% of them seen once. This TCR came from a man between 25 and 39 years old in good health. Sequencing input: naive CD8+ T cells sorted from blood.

The DNA for the CDR3 is TGCGCCAGCAGCCAAGTTCAGCAAGAGACCCAGTACTTC. Amino acids: CASSQVQQETQYF. The rearrangement joins TRBV4-1 to TRBJ2-5; D unclear. The CDR3 is 13 residues long. Deletions cut 1 base from V and 2 bases from J, with 5 bases between. Germline CDR1 and CDR2: MGHRA and YSYEKL.